Shown below are 17 T cell receptor beta chains from a single sample sequenced in a study of blood T cell repertoires in COVID-19. Measured with immunoSEQ multiplex PCR; TCRdb has only the in-frame clones, and not every one. The repertoire holds 200,000 to 250,000 clones, around 82% seen once, with 4.3% in the top ten. Source material: PBMCs or T cells enriched from blood (not recorded which). The source of these receptors is a man aged 30-40 years with acute COVID-19.

This clone was detected once. V and J are TRBV19 and TRBJ1-5; TRBD1 is a possible D gene (5 bases). The CDR3 loop spans 14 amino acids. V lost 5 bases to trimming and J lost 1 base, with 9 bases between them. Looked up from germline, CDR1 is LNHDA and CDR2 is SQIVND (reference sequence). This CDR3 reads CASSLGGSNQPQHF. CDR3 nucleotide sequence: TGTGCCAGTAGTCTCGGGGGAAGCAATCAGCCCCAGCATTTT. Full variable domain (missing parts from reference TRBV19 and TRBJ1-5): DGGITQSPKYLFRKEGQNVTLSCEQNLNHDAMYWYRQDPGQGLRLIYYSQIVNDFQKGDIAEGYSVSREKKESFPLTVTSAQKNPTAFYLCASSLGGSNQPQHFGDGTRLSIL.

The rearrangement joins TRBV29-1 to TRBJ2-2, with D perhaps matching TRBD2 (5 bases). CDR1 SQVTM and CDR2 ANQGSEA come from the germline V gene. The V end was cut by 5 bases, the J end by 5 bases, with 15 bases between. The CDR3 consists of 14 residues. In DNA, the CDR3 is TGCAGCGTTAGCCGGACTGGTTCGACCGGGGAGCTGTTTTTT. This translates into CSVSRTGSTGELFF.

V gene TRBV24-1 combines with J gene TRBJ1-2, with 9 bases identical to TRBD1. The CDR3 covers 14 residues. Germline V gives CDR1 KGHDR, CDR2 SFDVKD. The V gene end was trimmed by 6 bases and the J gene end by 4 bases; junction bases not matched to a gene: 5. The CDR3 DNA reads TGTGCCACCAGTAATCAGGACAGGGGCTATGGCTACACCTTC. Translated, it gives CATSNQDRGYGYTF.

The rearrangement joins TRBV18 to TRBJ1-1; the D gene is possibly TRBD1 (5 bases). The CDR3 is 14 residues long. Germline V gene data show CDR1 as KGHSH and CDR2 as LQKENI. The V gene lost 7 bases and the J gene lost 0 bases, with 12 bases spanning the gap. CDR3 residues: CASYPGGLNTEAFF. The CDR3 DNA sequence: TGTGCCAGCTACCCCGGGGGACTGAACACTGAAGCTTTCTTT.

V usage is TRBV14 and J usage is TRBJ2-5; 11 bases fit TRBD1. The CDR3 has 15 amino acids. The V and J ends lost 5 bases and 3 bases, in that order; junction bases with no gene match: 5. CDR1 and CDR2 from the germline V gene are SGHDN and FVKESK. In DNA form, the CDR3 reads TGTGCCAGCAGCTCCCGGGACAGGGGGGAAGAGACCCAGTACTTC. This sequence encodes CASSSRDRGEETQYF.

The rearrangement uses TRBV6-5 and TRBJ2-5; possible D gene TRBD2, 6 bases. V lost 5 bases and J lost 7, with 14 bases in between. This CDR3 has 13 amino acids. The germline CDR1 and CDR2 sequences are MNHEY and SVGAGI. The chain's CDR3 is CASSQGLGATQYF. The CDR3 DNA reads TGTGCCAGCAGTCAGGGACTCGGGGCGACCCAGTACTTC.

The gene calls are TRBV2 and TRBJ1-2, with 7 bases identical to TRBD1. The CDR3 is 12 amino acids. The V gene end was trimmed by 4 bases and the J gene end by 7 bases; junction bases not matched to a gene: 3. Germline V lookup: CDR1 SNHLY, CDR2 FYNNEI. The CDR3 here is CASSGRQGGYTF. The CDR3 bases are TGTGCCAGCAGTGGAAGACAGGGTGGCTACACCTTC.

This clone showed up just once. V gene TRBV7-3 combines with J gene TRBJ2-7; 10 bases fit TRBD1. Germline V gene lookup returns CDR1 SGHTA and CDR2 FQGTGA. This CDR3 has 16 amino acids. The V segment lost 1 base and the J segment 2 bases; nucleotides outside the gene matches: 5. CDR3 DNA sequence: TGTGCCAGCAGCTTAAGCCCCGGGACAGGGGCCTACGAGCAGTACTTC. This sequence encodes CASSLSPGTGAYEQYF.

The chain is built from TRBV27 and TRBJ1-6, with D perhaps matching TRBD1 (6 bases). CDR1 and CDR2 (germline): MNHEY, SMNVEV (reference sequence). V lost 10 bases and J 7 bases, leaving 20 bases between the germline ends. The CDR3 is made up of 15 amino acids. The CDR3 loop is CATGLGGLGNSPLHF. The CDR3 DNA reads as TGTGCCACAGGACTGGGGGGGCTGGGAAATTCACCCCTCCACTTT.

This chain links TRBV2 with TRBJ1-2; D might be TRBD1 (5 bases). The germline V gene encodes CDR1 SNHLY and CDR2 FYNNEI. The CDR3 runs 15 residues. V was clipped by 6 bases and J by 7 bases, with 21 bases between them. The DNA of the CDR3 is TGTGCCAGCAGCCCCGATCGGGGGTCCCGGGTTGGCTACACCTTC. This encodes CASSPDRGSRVGYTF.

There are a few counts of this clone. The chain joins TRBV9 to TRBJ2-2, with 12 nucleotides matching TRBD1. From germline, CDR1 is SGDLS and CDR2 YYNGEE. The CDR3 covers 19 residues. V shed 4 bases and J 5 bases; nucleotides not matched to a gene: 15. The DNA of the CDR3 is TGTGCCAGCAGCCCTAGGGACAGGGGGCGCAGGATGGGGACCGGGGAGCTGTTTTTT. Residues: CASSPRDRGRRMGTGELFF.

This chain uses TRBV3-1 (or the pseudogene TRBV3-2) with TRBJ2-7; the D gene is possibly TRBD2 (5 bases). CDR3 length equals 16 residues. The ends were cut back, 1 base at V and 0 bases at J, with 13 bases in the middle. Germline values: CDR1 LGHDT, CDR2 YNNKEL (reference sequence). For the CDR3, the DNA is TGTGCCAGCAGCCAAGTTTCGGGGATTTCCTCCTACGAGCAGTACTTC. It translates to CASSQVSGISSYEQYF.

This clone was recorded only once. The chain recombines TRBV7-3 with TRBJ1-1; 7 nucleotides align to TRBD1. Germline assignment: CDR1 SGHTA and CDR2 FQGTGA. CDR3 size: 14 residues. V lost 5 bases, J lost 3 bases, and 6 bases stayed unmatched. Written as DNA, the CDR3 is TGTGCCAGCAGCCGACAGGGTTTGGACACTGAAGCTTTCTTT. Protein sequence: CASSRQGLDTEAFF.

The gene calls are TRBV5-1 and TRBJ1-6; perhaps TRBD1 as D (5 bases). The CDR3 runs to 16 residues. Trimming cost V 0 bases and J 6 bases, with 13 bases left between them. The germline V gene encodes CDR1 SGHRS and CDR2 YFSETQ. This CDR3 reads CASSLDRPELNSPLHF. CDR3 DNA sequence: TGCGCCAGCAGCTTGGACAGGCCCGAACTTAATTCACCCCTCCACTTT.

The CDR3 loop is CASSPQGLSGYTF. The CDR3 DNA reads TGTGCCAGTAGTCCTCAGGGACTGAGCGGCTACACCTTC. V gene TRBV19 combines with J gene TRBJ1-2; D perhaps matches TRBD1 (5 bases). With 5 bases removed from V and 8 bases from J, the gap between germline ends came to 15 bases. This CDR3 comprises 13 residues. Germline CDR1 and CDR2: LNHDA and SQIVND (reference sequence).

The chain carries TRBV19 and TRBJ1-6; TRBD1 matches at 7 bases. V shed 5 bases and J 6 bases; nucleotides not matched to a gene: 7. Germline V CDR1 and CDR2: LNHDA, SQIVND (reference sequence). This CDR3 contains 15 residues. The CDR3 loop reads CASSSANRGNSPLHF. CDR3 bases: TGTGCCAGTAGTTCTGCTAACAGGGGTAATTCACCCCTCCACTTT.

The chain employs TRBV2 and TRBJ1-5; 8 bases fit TRBD1. The CDR3 is 14 residues long. Trimming removed 8 bases from V and 2 bases from J; junction bases left unmatched: 5. Germline V gives CDR1 SNHLY, CDR2 FYNNEI. CDR3 region: CASAQGAGNQPQHF. In DNA, the CDR3 is TGTGCCAGCGCCCAGGGGGCAGGCAATCAGCCCCAGCATTTT.